This T cell receptor beta chain was captured by sequencing in a study of beta chain features in type 1 diabetes. Trimming took 5 bases from V and 8 from J; bases not matched to a gene: 11. The CDR3 is 15 residues long. Germline V lookup: CDR1 SGHTA, CDR2 FQGTGA. Expressed TCRB transcripts were sequenced after all isolated RNA was converted to cDNA. Profiling relied on immunoSEQ multiplex PCR, and the TCRdb table lists in-frame clones only, not all of them. The sample consists of 130,000 to 150,000 clones, around 9.3% of them appearing once. This clone was picked up a small number of times. Its antigen is not identified. Study outcomes and limitations: For patients, the naive, central memory and Treg TCRB repertoires appeared more alike than for healthy donors. VDJ junctions from patients with type 1 diabetes contained fewer insertions and more deletions.

The material sequenced was naive CD4+ T cells from blood. The sequence derives from a man aged 18 to 35 in good health. This chain links TRBV7-3 with TRBJ2-1; 8 bases line up with TRBD2. This CDR3 is CASSLVVAGFDEQFF. In DNA form, the CDR3 reads TGTGCCAGCAGCCTGGTGGTAGCGGGGTTCGATGAGCAGTTCTTC.